This T cell receptor (beta chain) was sequenced for a study of a mutant IDH1 vaccine in newly diagnosed glioma. Overall study: Averaging around 40 years of age, treated patients were about 60% male and approximately 38% female. It was radiotherapy, temozolomide, or both that patients received previously, with most receiving both.

Overall study results and limits: Vaccination elicited immune responses in approximately 92% of patients.

As concerns this clone: The antigen is unknown.

Time point defined: baseline, week 1 (first vaccination visit). Treatment reported: pre-vaccination baseline after standard-of-care therapy. New WHO grade 3 or 4 IDH1-mutant, ATRX-lost astrocytomas were present in all donors. Repertoires were generated with immunoSEQ multiplex PCR, while TCRdb's copy carries only in-frame clones and drops some. The sample holds 75,000 to 100,000 clones, 70% to 90% seen once. V was clipped by 5 bases and J by 8 bases; unmatched bases: 11. The CDR3 loop spans 15 amino acids. Germline CDR1 SGHAT, CDR2 FQNNGV. This clonotype was obtained from a woman between 45 and 65 years old with glioma. The V and J genes are TRBV11-2 and TRBJ1-2; 10 positions agree with TRBD1. This specimen consisted of PBMCs, obtained from a glioma patient treated with radiotherapy, temozolomide or both. The CDR3 reads CASSINPGTGDGYTF. CDR3 sequence (DNA): TGTGCCAGCAGCATAAACCCCGGGACAGGGGACGGCTACACCTTC.